This TCR beta chain was found in a study of PD-1 blockade in classical Hodgkin lymphoma. Every one of the patients relapsed after autologous stem cell transplantation (brentuximab vedotin exposure was variable). The length of the CDR3 is 18 residues. Unmatched junction bases numbered 9, after V lost 0 bases and J lost 4 bases. Germline CDR1 is MGHRA and CDR2 is YSYEKL. Data came from immunoSEQ multiplex PCR; TCRdb stores just in-frame clones and leaves some out. Of about 53,000 clones in the sample, roughly 80% were seen once. The specimen was peripheral blood mononuclear cells (PBMCs), collected at baseline. The J gene is TRBJ2-1, the V gene TRBV4-1, with 10 bases lining up with TRBD2. The source is a human donor with classical Hodgkin lymphoma. The CDR3 DNA sequence: TGCGCCAGCAGCCAAGATCTGAGAGCGGGAGGGTGGTACAATGAGCAGTTCTTC. This sequence encodes CASSQDLRAGGWYNEQFF.